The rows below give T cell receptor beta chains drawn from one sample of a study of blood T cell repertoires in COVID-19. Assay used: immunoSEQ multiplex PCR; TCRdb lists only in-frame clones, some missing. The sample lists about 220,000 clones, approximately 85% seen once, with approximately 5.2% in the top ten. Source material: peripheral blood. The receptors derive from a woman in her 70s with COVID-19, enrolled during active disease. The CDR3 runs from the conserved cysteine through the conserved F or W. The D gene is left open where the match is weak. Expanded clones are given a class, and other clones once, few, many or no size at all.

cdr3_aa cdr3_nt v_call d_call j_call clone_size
CASSASGGSDGYTF TGCGCCAGCAGCGCCTCAGGGGGCAGCGATGGCTACACCTTC TRBV5-1 TRBD1 TRBJ1-2 .
CASSLAVGAGNTIYF TGTGCCAGCAGCTTAGCGGTCGGGGCTGGAAACACCATATATTTT TRBV7-2 . TRBJ1-3 .
CASSLTQGGYQETQYF TGTGCCAGCAGTTTAACACAGGGCGGGTACCAAGAGACCCAGTACTTC TRBV28 . TRBJ2-5 few
CASSPTTGPNSPLHF TGTGCCAGCAGCCCAACGACAGGGCCTAATTCACCCCTCCACTTT TRBV7-9 TRBD1 TRBJ1-6 .
CASSLNWGQGRGYTF TGTGCCAGCAGTTTAAATTGGGGACAGGGGCGGGGCTACACCTTC TRBV28 TRBD1 TRBJ1-2 .
CASSLAGSASYEQYF TGTGCCAGCAGCTTGGCCGGGAGTGCCTCCTACGAGCAGTACTTC TRBV5-4 . TRBJ2-7 .
CATSSLRDRGKISGELFF TGTGCCACCAGTTCTCTCCGGGACAGGGGGAAGATTTCCGGGGAGCTGTTTTTT TRBV24-1 TRBD1 TRBJ2-2 .
CATSTGERNQPQHF TGTGCCACCAGCACCGGGGAACGGAATCAGCCCCAGCATTTT TRBV15 . TRBJ1-5 few
CASNYRGDTEAFF TGTGCCAGCAACTACAGGGGGGACACTGAAGCTTTCTTT TRBV2 TRBD1 TRBJ1-1 few
CVSGTGATDTQYF TGCGTATCCGGGACAGGGGCCACAGATACGCAGTATTTT TRBV28 TRBD1 TRBJ2-3 .
CASSIEGTAGSGANVLTF TGTGCCAGTAGTATAGAGGGGACAGCCGGCTCTGGGGCCAACGTCCTGACTTTC TRBV19 TRBD1 TRBJ2-6 .
CASSAGTVHNEQFF TGTGCCAGCTCGGCCGGGACAGTTCACAATGAGCAGTTCTTC TRBV18 TRBD1 TRBJ2-1 .
CASSGQGAPPFF TGTGCCAGCAGTGGACAGGGGGCTCCACCTTTCTTT TRBV12-3/TRBV12-4 TRBD1 TRBJ1-1 .
CASSLGQGIEANTIYF TGCGCCAGCAGCCTGGGACAGGGAATAGAGGCGAACACCATATATTTT TRBV4-3 TRBD1 TRBJ1-3 .
CASGDRVGQPQHF TGTGCCAGTGGGGACAGGGTCGGTCAGCCCCAGCATTTT TRBV19 TRBD1 TRBJ1-5 .
CSAGQNGYTF TGCAGTGCTGGCCAAAATGGCTACACCTTC TRBV20-1 . TRBJ1-2 .
CASSLRELRSGANVLTF TGTGCCAGTAGTCTGCGGGAACTGCGCTCTGGGGCCAACGTCCTGACTTTC TRBV19 . TRBJ2-6 .
CSVSSGGYGYTF TGCAGCGTGTCTTCCGGGGGCTATGGCTACACCTTC TRBV29-1 . TRBJ1-2 .
CASSILTGGDQPQHF TGTGCCAGTAGTATCCTGACTGGGGGCGATCAGCCCCAGCATTTT TRBV19 . TRBJ1-5 .
CASRTSGLMIDEQFF TGTGCCAGCAGGACTAGCGGGCTGATGATCGATGAGCAGTTCTTC TRBV5-4 TRBD2 TRBJ2-1 .
CASSLGSALYEQYF TGCGCCAGCAGTCTGGGCTCCGCCCTTTACGAGCAGTACTTC TRBV5-1 . TRBJ2-7 few
CASSPRERTYNEQFF TGTGCCAGCAGCCCCCGGGAGCGGACCTACAATGAGCAGTTCTTC TRBV9 . TRBJ2-1 .
CASRGDRRSEKLFF TGCGCCAGCAGAGGGGACAGGCGAAGTGAAAAACTGTTTTTT TRBV5-1 TRBD1 TRBJ1-4 .
CASWDRGAGANVLTF TGTGCCAGTTGGGACAGGGGGGCGGGGGCCAACGTCCTGACTTTC TRBV19 TRBD1 TRBJ2-6 .
CASSYGGGEGPDTQYF TGTGCCAGCAGTTACGGCGGAGGGGAGGGCCCAGATACGCAGTATTTT TRBV6-2/TRBV6-3 TRBD2 TRBJ2-3 .
CASSSGDYQYNEQFF TGTGCCAGTAGTAGTGGGGACTATCAGTACAATGAGCAGTTCTTC TRBV19 TRBD2 TRBJ2-1 .
CASSLTGTFPGELFF TGTGCCAGCAGCTTAACAGGGACATTCCCCGGGGAGCTGTTTTTT TRBV5-4 . TRBJ2-2 .
CSVDLYEQYF TGCAGCGTTGACCTCTACGAGCAGTACTTC TRBV29-1 . TRBJ2-7 .
CASSLAGGSYNEQFF TGTGCCAGCAGTTTAGCGGGAGGCTCCTACAATGAGCAGTTCTTC TRBV28 TRBD2 TRBJ2-1 .
CASNSRLRAEAFF TGTGCCAGTAATTCCAGGCTTCGCGCTGAAGCTTTCTTT TRBV19 . TRBJ1-1 .
CAWSRDRGSYNSPLHF TGTGCCTGGAGTCGGGACAGGGGCTCCTATAATTCACCCCTCCACTTT TRBV30 TRBD1 TRBJ1-6 .
CAITPGQGILSGYTF TGTGCCATCACCCCGGGACAGGGTATTCTTTCCGGCTACACCTTC TRBV10-3 TRBD1 TRBJ1-2 .
CASSPRPTTVSYEQYF TGTGCCAGCAGCCCGAGGCCCACGACAGTCTCCTACGAGCAGTACTTC TRBV11-2 . TRBJ2-7 .
CSPLFLGGVNNEQFF TGCAGCCCTCTCTTTCTAGGGGGCGTAAACAATGAGCAGTTCTTC TRBV29-1 TRBD1 TRBJ2-1 few
CASSGTGGAVNEQFF TGTGCCAGCAGCGGGACAGGGGGCGCGGTCAATGAGCAGTTCTTC TRBV7-9 TRBD1 TRBJ2-1 .
CASSLREGSYNEQFF TGTGCCAGCAGCTTGAGGGAGGGGTCCTACAATGAGCAGTTCTTC TRBV7-2 TRBD2 TRBJ2-1 .
CASSQDRVPRELFF TGTGCCAGCAGCCAAGATCGGGTCCCTAGGGAGCTGTTTTTT TRBV3-1/TRBV3-2 . TRBJ2-2 .
CASSVLNSPLHF TGTGCCAGCTCAGTGCTCAATTCACCCCTCCACTTT TRBV28 . TRBJ1-6 few
CASSPGQNNEQFF TGTGCCAGCTCACCAGGACAAAACAATGAGCAGTTCTTC TRBV18 . TRBJ2-1 .
CASSLNTGQGDEAFF TGTGCCAGCAGTCTGAATACGGGACAGGGTGATGAAGCTTTCTTT TRBV2 TRBD1 TRBJ1-1 .